The rows below give T cell receptor beta chains drawn from one sample of a study of T-cell reconstitution after alpha-beta-depleted transplantation in children. MiXCR, run by TCRdb on the PCR reads, gives a single entry per CDR3 protein. The sample shows more than 2,500 distinct CDR3 sequences, approximately 28% of them seen only once. The material sequenced was PBMCs, mostly from graft donor cells, taken 60 days after TCRalphabeta/CD19-depleted stem cell transplant. Every receptor here comes from a male patient between 2 and 10 years old who had a stem cell transplant for acute myeloid leukemia, so the T cells may come from the graft donor. Each CDR3 is given with its conserved first and last residue. The D gene is left open where the match is weak. A row's size may be missing; if present it is once, few, many or a size class.

J gene	D gene	V gene	clone size	CDR3 protein	CDR3 DNA
TRBJ2-1	.	TRBV19	many	CASSIWAPHSYNEQFF	TGTGCCAGTAGTATCTGGGCCCCCCACTCCTACAATGAGCAGTTCTTC
TRBJ2-2	.	TRBV5-1	.	CASSPRQTNTGELFF	TGCGCCAGCAGCCCCCGACAGACGAACACCGGGGAGCTGTTTTTT
TRBJ2-2	.	TRBV21-1	.	CASTKDFWSGRGGTGELFF	TGTGCCAGCACCAAAGATTTCTGGAGCGGGAGGGGTGGCACCGGGGAGCTGTTTTTT
TRBJ1-2	TRBD1	TRBV5-4	many	CALNRDSQYGYTF	TGTGCCTTAAACAGGGACAGTCAATATGGCTACACCTTC
TRBJ2-1	TRBD2	TRBV3-1	.	CASSSGTSGRARSYNEQFF	TGTGCCAGCAGTTCAGGGACTAGCGGGAGGGCCAGGTCCTACAATGAGCAGTTCTTC
TRBJ1-1	.	TRBV28	many	CASSLWVWDTEAFF	TGTGCCAGCAGTTTATGGGTATGGGACACTGAAGCTTTCTTT
TRBJ2-3	.	TRBV9	large	CASSVGGRTSTDTQYF	TGTGCCAGCAGCGTAGGGGGGCGGACTAGCACAGATACGCAGTATTTT
TRBJ1-5	.	TRBV12-3/TRBV12-4	many	CASSFWDQPQHF	TGTGCCAGCAGTTTTTGGGATCAGCCCCAGCATTTT
TRBJ2-1	.	TRBV7-9	medium-sized	CASSLIQLDYNEQFF	TGTGCCAGCAGCTTAATTCAATTGGACTACAATGAGCAGTTCTTC
TRBJ2-1	TRBD2	TRBV29-1	many	CSVHSGTSGYNEQFF	TGCAGCGTTCACTCGGGGACTAGCGGGTACAATGAGCAGTTCTTC
TRBJ2-3	.	TRBV4-3	.	CASSQGGADGTDTQYF	TGCGCCAGCAGCCAAGGGGGAGCGGACGGCACAGATACGCAGTATTTT
TRBJ2-7	.	TRBV18	.	CARLAGRIYEQYF	TGTGCCCGGCTGGCCGGCAGAATCTACGAGCAGTACTTC
TRBJ1-1	TRBD1	TRBV24-1	many	CATSDWVTGGGLAFF	TGTGCCACCAGTGATTGGGTGACAGGGGGCGGGTTAGCTTTCTTT
TRBJ2-1	.	TRBV5-1	.	CASSKHRGTYNEQFF	TGCGCCAGCAGCAAACATAGGGGAACCTACAATGAGCAGTTCTTC
TRBJ2-5	.	TRBV12-3/TRBV12-4	many	CASSLGGLSYQETQYF	TGTGCCAGCAGTTTAGGGGGACTTAGCTATCAAGAGACCCAGTACTTC
TRBJ2-7	TRBD2	TRBV12-3/TRBV12-4	.	CASSQRGLYEQYF	TGTGCCAGCAGCCAGCGGGGGCTCTACGAGCAGTACTTC
TRBJ2-5	.	TRBV7-2	many	CASSYQGQETQYF	TGTGCCAGCAGCTACCAGGGACAAGAGACCCAGTACTTC
TRBJ2-5	.	TRBV2	many	CASSEEIAETQYF	TGTGCCAGCAGTGAAGAGATAGCGGAGACCCAGTACTTC
TRBJ2-5	.	TRBV6-5	.	CASSYSGLGGETQYF	TGTGCCAGCAGTTATTCGGGGTTAGGAGGGGAGACCCAGTACTTC
TRBJ2-1	TRBD2	TRBV7-9	.	CASSYLAGGNNEQFF	TGTGCCAGCAGCTACCTAGCGGGAGGGAACAATGAGCAGTTCTTC
TRBJ1-1	.	TRBV7-9	.	CASSSMGNTEAFF	TGTGCCAGCAGCTCTATGGGGAACACTGAAGCTTTCTTT
TRBJ2-5	TRBD1	TRBV2	many	CASSSGGPLQETQYF	TGTGCCAGCAGTTCAGGGGGACCTCTCCAAGAGACCCAGTACTTC
TRBJ2-1	TRBD1	TRBV2	once	CASSTDRGINEQFF	TGTGCCAGCAGTACGGACAGGGGGATCAATGAGCAGTTCTTC
TRBJ1-2	.	TRBV5-8	many	CASSLGGLDGYTF	TGTGCCAGCAGCTTGGGTGGACTGGATGGCTACACCTTC
TRBJ2-7	.	TRBV7-9	many	CASSFLSEQYF	TGTGCCAGCAGCTTTTTGTCCGAGCAGTACTTC
TRBJ1-1	.	TRBV29-1	many	CSVEDGPPGGTEAFF	TGCAGCGTTGAAGATGGACCCCCGGGAGGGACTGAAGCTTTCTTT
TRBJ2-3	.	TRBV7-9	many	CASSRNLGVRTDTQYF	TGTGCCAGCAGCCGAAATCTGGGGGTTCGCACAGATACGCAGTATTTT
TRBJ1-1	TRBD1	TRBV27	many	CASSATTGAVTEAFF	TGTGCCAGCAGCGCGACGACAGGGGCCGTCACTGAAGCTTTCTTT
TRBJ2-2	.	TRBV7-9	many	CASSSRGNTGELFF	TGTGCCAGCAGCTCCCGGGGGAACACCGGGGAGCTGTTTTTT
TRBJ2-3	.	TRBV12-3/TRBV12-4	many	CASSLRLAADTQYF	TGTGCCAGCAGTTTACGGCTAGCAGCAGATACGCAGTATTTT
TRBJ2-2	.	TRBV18	many	CASSPPGRALTGELFF	TGTGCCAGCTCACCACCGGGGAGAGCCCTCACCGGGGAGCTGTTTTTT
TRBJ1-3	TRBD1	TRBV4-2	few	CASGPGQANTIYF	TGTGCCAGCGGCCCCGGACAGGCGAACACCATATATTTT
TRBJ2-3	.	TRBV5-1	large	CASSLEGFPDTQYF	TGCGCCAGCAGCTTGGAAGGGTTTCCAGATACGCAGTATTTT
TRBJ1-1	TRBD1	TRBV7-9	few	CASSAGGRTEAFF	TGTGCCAGCAGCGCAGGGGGCCGGACTGAAGCTTTCTTT
TRBJ2-3	TRBD2	TRBV3-1	.	CATCHDPWRGDTDTQYF	TGTGCCACCTGCCACGACCCGTGGCGGGGGGACACAGATACGCAGTATTTT
TRBJ2-5	.	TRBV7-2	few	CASSNGWETQYF	TGTGCCAGCAGCAACGGTTGGGAGACCCAGTACTTC
TRBJ1-2	.	TRBV11-2	few	CASSSPRGFLYGYTF	TGTGCCAGCAGCTCCCCCCGGGGATTCCTCTATGGCTACACCTTC
TRBJ1-5	TRBD1	TRBV28	.	CASSQIRGTGNQPQHF	TGTGCCAGCAGCCAAATTCGCGGGACAGGCAATCAGCCCCAGCATTTT
TRBJ2-5	TRBD2	TRBV7-8	.	CASSLAGAGGVETQYF	TGTGCCAGCAGCTTAGCGGGAGCGGGGGGGGTGGAGACCCAGTACTTC
TRBJ2-3	.	TRBV27	many	CASSLRRTDTQYF	TGTGCCAGCAGTTTACGACGCACAGATACGCAGTATTTT
TRBJ2-1	TRBD2	TRBV27	.	CASSLSIGGSEQFF	TGTGCCAGCAGTTTATCGATTGGCGGGAGTGAGCAGTTCTTC
TRBJ2-7	.	TRBV5-6	many	CASSSRGESSYEQYF	TGTGCCAGCAGCTCCAGGGGCGAGAGCTCCTACGAGCAGTACTTC
TRBJ1-6	.	TRBV11-3	few	CASSLPVRSRGSPLHF	TGTGCCAGCAGCTTACCGGTCCGGTCTAGAGGTTCACCCCTCCACTTT
TRBJ1-5	.	TRBV6-5	medium-sized	CASSQGNQPQHF	TGTGCCAGCAGTCAGGGCAATCAGCCCCAGCATTTT
TRBJ2-2	.	TRBV4-1	.	CASSPRTANTGELFF	TGCGCCAGCAGCCCAAGGACAGCGAACACCGGGGAGCTGTTTTTT
TRBJ1-1	TRBD1	TRBV7-9	many	CASRAGGTTEAFF	TGTGCCAGCAGGGCAGGGGGGACGACTGAAGCTTTCTTT
TRBJ2-2	TRBD1	TRBV2	many	CASVRDRGNTGELFF	TGTGCCAGCGTAAGGGACAGGGGTAACACCGGGGAGCTGTTTTTT
TRBJ1-1	.	TRBV7-3	.	CASSLGAHSEAFF	TGTGCCAGCAGTTTAGGCGCGCATAGTGAAGCTTTCTTT
TRBJ2-2	TRBD2	TRBV7-7	.	CASSPWTSGRANTGELFF	TGTGCTAGCAGCCCCTGGACTAGCGGGAGGGCGAACACCGGGGAGCTGTTTTTT
TRBJ2-1	.	TRBV2	.	CASHWTVGYEQFF	TGTGCCAGTCATTGGACAGTTGGCTATGAGCAGTTCTTC
TRBJ2-5	.	TRBV9	large	CASSRFERVVWEETQYF	TGTGCCAGCTCCCGGTTTGAAAGGGTAGTGTGGGAAGAGACCCAGTACTTC
TRBJ2-7	TRBD2	TRBV3-1	medium-sized	CASGGSSYEQYF	TGTGCCAGCGGCGGGAGCTCCTACGAGCAGTACTTC
TRBJ2-7	TRBD1	TRBV3-1	many	CASSQDLGQGYEQYF	TGTGCCAGCAGCCAAGATCTCGGACAGGGTTACGAGCAGTACTTC
TRBJ2-1	TRBD2	TRBV3-1	.	CASSQSTSGSPQFF	TGTGCCAGCAGCCAATCCACTAGCGGGAGTCCGCAGTTCTTC
TRBJ2-3	TRBD2	TRBV7-3	large	CASSLRGPGAGDTDTQYF	TGTGCCAGCAGCTTAAGGGGGCCCGGAGCGGGAGACACAGATACGCAGTATTTT